The T cell receptor (beta chain) under discussion was sequenced for a study of T cells expressing NK-cell markers. CDR3 length: 14 amino acids. Germline assignment: CDR1 MDHEN and CDR2 SYDVKM. Using the 5' RACE reads, TCRdb records one entry per CDR3 protein without DNA. Its clone listing holds 440,000 or so distinct CDR3 sequences. The material sequenced was blood T cells: a sorted CD56 or NKG2C T cell subset, CD4+ or CD8+ T cells, or bulk PBMC T cells (not recorded which). This chain links TRBV28 with TRBJ1-3. The clonotype was recovered from a woman aged 18 to 75 in good health. CDR3 amino acids: CASLSRLSGNTIYF.